This T cell receptor beta chain was identified during a study of T cells after yellow fever vaccination (dated by TCRdb to between 2018 and 2021). For the study in its entirety: Libraries from fractions with low cell numbers were prepared with the SMART-Seq v4 Ultra Low Input RNA kit. To follow T-cell clones before and after both primary and booster YFV17D yellow fever vaccination, bulk TCR alpha and beta repertoires underwent longitudinal sequencing. Bulk PBMC replicates and cell subsets were isolated from blood drawn at multiple timepoints before and after both primary and secondary immunization. Two healthy male donors, one aged 18 to 29 and one aged 30 to 39 years, made up the cohort.

Sequencing was performed on an Illumina NovaSeq 6000. Synthesis of TCR cDNA relied on 5'RACE template switching, a step that introduced a universal primer site along with unique molecular identifiers. Priming of cDNA synthesis was performed from both the TCR alpha and TCR beta constant segments. Library amplification involved two PCR steps, and the second step added sample barcodes and sequencing adapters. Sequencing of libraries was performed on Illumina HiSeq 2500 (2x100 bp) or NovaSeq (2x150 bp). Regarding the original processing steps: Reads were demultiplexed and collapsed into UMI consensus sequences with MIGEC, and V(D)J alignment was performed with MiXCR. Vaccine-responding clonotypes were defined with edgeR using replicate PBMC samples, requiring FDR below 0.01 and a log2 fold change above 5 up to day 15. Bulk clonotypes were assigned CD4 or CD8 identity according to which sequenced CD4 or CD8 repertoire held them at higher abundance. The public sequencing data were trimmed at Q25 with fastp and processed into clonotypes with MiXCR by TCRdb, which kept only in-frame beta chains. Under each unique CDR3 protein, matching rows form one entry showing the most common genes and DNA. The V and J calls, along with clone size, are taken from TCRdb and not from the paper's own processing. The sample table records hundreds of thousands of distinct CDR3 sequences; approximately 10% of these occur just once. Together, the top ten hold about 3.5% of the sample.

Results and caveats for the whole study, not just this receptor: After the booster, most of the clones that had expanded following primary vaccination were detected again (roughly 97% of CD4 and roughly nine tenths of CD8), which suggests that memory was broadly maintained. Because only a couple of donors were included in the study, the extent to which the findings can be generalized is limited. FACS-sorted repertoires could contain abundant contaminating clonotypes from the bulk population, so computational filtering was required. Compared with the primary T-cell response, the secondary T-cell response was weaker but faster, peaking on day 5 rather than day 15. A small fraction of clonotypes appeared in both the CD4 and CD8 compartments, likely as a result of convergent recombination.

This clonotype was seen a few times. No cognate antigen has been identified for it. Nothing much larger sits one base from this clone, and base qualities are not available. CDR1 and CDR2, per the germline V gene, are MDHEN and SYDVKM. There are 18 amino acids in the CDR3, from cysteine to phenylalanine inclusive. Here the CDR3 DNA is all that survives: 54 bases in frame from base 1. Trimming takes 2 bases from V and 6 bases from J, and the germline ends sit 25 bases apart. This sample's treatment or condition label indicates: live attenuated yellow fever vaccine strain. PBMCs were isolated from peripheral blood using a standard Ficoll-Paque protocol. Dynabeads CD4 and CD8 positive selection kits were used to isolate CD4 and CD8 T-cell fractions. TriZol was used to extract RNA from bulk PBMCs, from CD4 and CD8 fractions, and from dextramer-positive and dextramer-negative fractions.

The chain uses TRBV28 and TRBJ2-5; the D gene is perhaps TRBD1, on 6 matching bases. Sample: CD4+ T cells sorted from PBMCs, taken 5 days after the yellow fever booster vaccination. This receptor was obtained from a man younger than 35 who received the YFV17D yellow fever vaccine. CDR3 sequence: CASSLMVGAGDRQKTQYF. Here is the DNA: TGTGCCAGCAGTTTAATGGTCGGGGCAGGGGACCGTCAAAAGACCCAGTACTTC.